A selection of T cell receptor beta chains follows, all from one sample in a study of shared clonotypes between healthy human individuals. The data were produced by immunoSEQ multiplex PCR, yet TCRdb's version contains in-frame clones alone and is incomplete. The top ten hold less than 0.25% of the sample, which has roughly 810,000 clones, around 96% seen once. Sequences were obtained from naive CD8+ T cells sorted from blood. These receptors were collected from a man aged 25 to 45 in good health. Each CDR3 is given with its conserved first and last residue. Each record gives: V gene, clone size, J gene, D gene, CDR3 DNA, CDR3 protein. The D gene is left open where the match is weak. Rows may omit the clone size; those that give it use once, few, many or a size class.

TRBV29-1	NA	TRBJ1-5	NA	TGCAGCGTTGACCGACTTACCGGACAGCCTCGGCCCCAGCATTTT	CSVDRLTGQPRPQHF
TRBV28	NA	TRBJ2-1	TRBD2	TGTGCCAGCAGGGCTAGCGGGAGTTACAATGAGCAGTTCTTC	CASRASGSYNEQFF
TRBV7-6	NA	TRBJ2-7	TRBD2	TGTGCCAGCAGCGCCCGACTAGCGGGAGGAGAGTACGAGCAGTACTTC	CASSARLAGGEYEQYF
TRBV6-1	NA	TRBJ2-1	NA	TGTGCCAGCAGTACCAGTTTCGATGAGCAGTTCTTC	CASSTSFDEQFF
TRBV9	NA	TRBJ2-1	NA	TGTGCCAGCAGCGAGAGCCTCACCTACAATGAGCAGTTCTTC	CASSESLTYNEQFF
TRBV4-1	NA	TRBJ2-7	NA	TGCGCCAGCAGCGGATCCTACGAGCAGTACTTC	CASSGSYEQYF
TRBV6-1	NA	TRBJ1-2	TRBD1	TGTGCCAGCAGTGAGTTCGCGGACAGGGGGCCTAATGGCTACACCTTC	CASSEFADRGPNGYTF
TRBV7-6	NA	TRBJ2-2	NA	TGTGCCAGCAGCTTACTAGACGGGGAGCTGTTTTTT	CASSLLDGELFF
TRBV10-2	NA	TRBJ2-2	NA	TGCGCCAGCAGTGAGTCGTGGTCCAGCAACACCGGGGAGCTGTTTTTT	CASSESWSSNTGELFF
TRBV11-2	once	TRBJ2-5	TRBD2	TGTGCCAGCAGTTTCGGGACTAGGCTCGCGGAGACCCAGTACTTC	CASSFGTRLAETQYF
TRBV29-1	NA	TRBJ2-7	TRBD1	TGCAGCGTTGAAGGGTCGGGACAGTTCTACGAGCAGTACTTC	CSVEGSGQFYEQYF
TRBV4-1	NA	TRBJ2-7	NA	TGCGCCAGCAGCCAGGCGCCCCGGGACATTGAATACGAGCAGTACTTC	CASSQAPRDIEYEQYF
TRBV5-1	NA	TRBJ2-1	TRBD2	TGCGCCAGCAGCTCCACTAGCGGGAGGACCAATGAGCAGTTCTTC	CASSSTSGRTNEQFF
TRBV25-1	NA	TRBJ2-7	NA	TGTGCCAGCAGTGATCAAGGGGCTGGGGAGCAGTACTTC	CASSDQGAGEQYF
TRBV7-9	NA	TRBJ2-7	TRBD1	TGTGCCAGCAGCCAAGGGACAGGGACCCCCTACGAGCAGTACTTC	CASSQGTGTPYEQYF
TRBV5-1	NA	TRBJ2-5	TRBD1	TGCGCCAGCAGCCCAGCGCGAACAGGGGGCCCTTCCGGGGAGACCCAGTACTTC	CASSPARTGGPSGETQYF
TRBV11-2	NA	TRBJ2-1	NA	TGTGCCAGCAGCTCCCGGTGGAGGGGCAATGAGCAGTTCTTC	CASSSRWRGNEQFF
TRBV25-1	NA	TRBJ2-3	NA	TGTGCCAGCACGAAGGGAGATACGCAGTATTTT	CASTKGDTQYF
TRBV29-1	NA	TRBJ2-7	NA	TGCAGCGTTGAAACGGATTACCCCTACGAGCAGTACTTC	CSVETDYPYEQYF
TRBV9	NA	TRBJ2-3	NA	TGTGCCAGCAGCGAGCAGGGTGGGGGGACAGATACGCAGTATTTT	CASSEQGGGTDTQYF
TRBV7-9	NA	TRBJ2-1	NA	TGTGCCAGCAGCTTCATCACGACTGTGGAAAATGAGCAGTTCTTC	CASSFITTVENEQFF
TRBV11-2	NA	TRBJ2-1	NA	TGTGCCAGCAGCTCGGGGCAGGGTAATGAGCAGTTCTTC	CASSSGQGNEQFF
TRBV4-2	NA	TRBJ1-2	NA	TGTGCCAGCAGCCAAGATCGAGGACTTAACGCCCTGCACTATGGCTACACCTTC	CASSQDRGLNALHYGYTF
TRBV19	NA	TRBJ1-4	NA	TGTGCCTGCAGGCAGCGCAACAATAATGAAAAACTGTTTTTT	CACRQRNNNEKLFF
TRBV5-6	few	TRBJ2-5	NA	TGTGCCAGCAGCTTGGCGGGGATTGAGACCCAGTACTTC	CASSLAGIETQYF
TRBV10-3	NA	TRBJ1-2	NA	TGTGCCATCAGTGACCAAAGGGGAGTCGGCTACACCTTC	CAISDQRGVGYTF
TRBV7-3	NA	TRBJ2-3	TRBD1	TGTGCCAGCAGCCCAATGACAGGGATGAGCACAGATACGCAGTATTTT	CASSPMTGMSTDTQYF
TRBV9	NA	TRBJ2-7	NA	TGTGCCAGCAGCGTAGTGGGTCTAGACGACGAGCAGTACTTC	CASSVVGLDDEQYF
TRBV5-4	NA	TRBJ2-3	TRBD1	TGTGCCAGCAGCTTGTTGGACAGGAGCACAGATACGCAGTATTTT	CASSLLDRSTDTQYF
TRBV11-2	NA	TRBJ2-7	NA	TGTGCCAGCAGCCTCGGGACGGGAGCCTACGAGCAGTACTTC	CASSLGTGAYEQYF
TRBV15	NA	TRBJ1-2	NA	TGTGCCACCAGCAGAGATACGGAGGGGCAAGGCTATGGCTACACCTTC	CATSRDTEGQGYGYTF
TRBV25-1	NA	TRBJ2-2	NA	TGTGCCAGTACACAGGGTTTCAGCGGGGAGCTGTTTTTT	CASTQGFSGELFF
TRBV6-5	once	TRBJ2-5	NA	TGTGCCAGCAGTTCGTTGGGCGGGGAGACCCAGTACTTC	CASSSLGGETQYF
TRBV29-1	NA	TRBJ2-7	TRBD2	TGCAGCGTTGAAGATGGAACAGCGGGGCTCTACGAGCAGTACTTC	CSVEDGTAGLYEQYF
TRBV7-8	NA	TRBJ2-3	NA	TGTGCCAGCAGCTTGTGGGGGACCACAGATACGCAGTATTTT	CASSLWGTTDTQYF
TRBV15	NA	TRBJ2-7	NA	TGTGCCACCAGCACCGAGGACAGCTCTTACGAGCAGTACTTC	CATSTEDSSYEQYF
TRBV6-5	NA	TRBJ1-1	NA	TGTGCCACCAATATCGGGTCCGGCACTGAAGCTTTCTTT	CATNIGSGTEAFF
TRBV27	NA	TRBJ1-2	TRBD1	TGTGCCAGCAGTCGGGGACAGGGGAGGGCTGGCTACACCTTC	CASSRGQGRAGYTF
TRBV27	NA	TRBJ1-2	NA	TGTGCCAGCAGTTTATGGGGGGGAGATGGCTACACCTTC	CASSLWGGDGYTF
TRBV14	NA	TRBJ2-7	NA	TGTGCCAGCAGCCAAGGACGATCGCCCTTCTACGAGCAGTACTTC	CASSQGRSPFYEQYF
TRBV9	NA	TRBJ1-4	NA	TGTGCCAGCAGCGTCGGGCGGGACGAAAAACTGTTTTTT	CASSVGRDEKLFF
TRBV29-1	NA	TRBJ1-2	NA	TGCAGCGTTGGAACGTGGGTAGGTGATGGCTACACCTTC	CSVGTWVGDGYTF
TRBV5-1	NA	TRBJ2-7	TRBD2	TGCGCCAGCAGCTTCCCGACTAGCGGGAGAAATGAGCAGTACTTC	CASSFPTSGRNEQYF
TRBV5-1	NA	TRBJ2-7	TRBD2	TGCGCCAGCAGCTTTCCTTCAAGCAGGACTAGCGCGTCCTACGAGCAGTACTTC	CASSFPSSRTSASYEQYF
TRBV29-1	NA	TRBJ2-1	NA	TGCAGCTCGGGGACCGGGAATGAGCAGTTCTTC	CSSGTGNEQFF
TRBV10-3	NA	TRBJ2-2	TRBD2	TGTGCCATCAGTGAGAGCGAAGCGGGAGTAAACACCGGGGAGCTGTTTTTT	CAISESEAGVNTGELFF
TRBV7-9	NA	TRBJ1-2	NA	TGTGCCAGCAGCTTTGTGAGGAAAGCCTCTGGCTACACCTTC	CASSFVRKASGYTF
TRBV7-9	NA	TRBJ1-5	NA	TGTGCCAGCAGCCCAGACACCTCGCCCCAGCATTTT	CASSPDTSPQHF
TRBV19	NA	TRBJ2-1	NA	TGTGCCAGTAGCTCAGACTATGGGCAGTTCTTC	CASSSDYGQFF
TRBV12-5	NA	TRBJ1-1	NA	TGTGCTAGTGGTTTAACCTCTGAAGCTTTCTTT	CASGLTSEAFF
TRBV27	NA	TRBJ2-2	NA	TGTGCCAGCAGTTTATCCCACACCGGGGAGCTGTTTTTT	CASSLSHTGELFF
TRBV28	once	TRBJ2-7	NA	TGTGCCAGCAGTCATATGGATTACGAGCAGTACTTC	CASSHMDYEQYF
TRBV2	NA	TRBJ2-7	TRBD2	TGTGCCAGCAGCCGACCTCGTACTAGCGGGAGCGTATACGAGCAGTACTTC	CASSRPRTSGSVYEQYF
TRBV7-9	NA	TRBJ2-7	TRBD2	TGTGCCAGCAGCTTAGCGGCTAGCGGAAGATCCTACGAGCAGTACTTC	CASSLAASGRSYEQYF
TRBV7-9	NA	TRBJ1-1	NA	TGTGCCAGCAGCTTAGCGGGATACAGGGAGAACACTGAAGCTTTCTTT	CASSLAGYRENTEAFF